These 32 T cell receptor beta chains came from one sample sequenced in a study of T cells after yellow fever vaccination. In TCRdb, the 5' RACE reads were re-called with MiXCR into one record per CDR3 protein. Here the sample spans over 130,000 distinct CDR3 sequences, roughly 8% being singletons. Sequenced here: CD4+ T cells sorted from PBMCs, sampled 5 days after the yellow fever booster vaccination. Receptor source: a young man who received the YFV17D yellow fever vaccine.

This clonotype was observed a handful of times. This sequence joins TRBV5-1 and TRBJ1-2, with 7 bases matching TRBD1. The germline V gene encodes CDR1 SGHRS and CDR2 YFSETQ. Unmatched junction bases numbered 5, after V lost 0 bases and J lost 6 bases. The CDR3 is 14 residues long. In DNA form, the CDR3 reads TGCGCCAGCAGCTTGGGTCCCGGGACAGATGGCTACACCTTC. Its translation is CASSLGPGTDGYTF.

This clonotype was recorded at least ten times. The V gene is TRBV5-5, the J gene TRBJ2-7, with TRBD1 as a possible D gene (6 bases). V was cut by 1 base and J by 3 bases, with 14 bases left in between. The CDR3 sequence is 15 residues long. Germline CDR1 is SGHKS and CDR2 is YYEKEE (reference sequence). The CDR3 region is CASSLWTGTNYEQYF. The DNA for the CDR3 is TGTGCCAGCAGCTTGTGGACCGGGACAAACTACGAGCAGTACTTC.

This chain joins TRBV27 and TRBJ2-7; 9 nucleotides match TRBD2. This CDR3 is built from 18 residues. Germline V gene lookup returns CDR1 MNHEY and CDR2 SMNVEV (reference sequence). V lost 4 bases, J lost 4 bases, and 17 bases stayed unmatched. The CDR3 spells CASSSRPPRTSENYEQYF. CDR3 nucleotide sequence: TGTGCCAGCAGTTCACGCCCCCCCCGGACTAGCGAGAATTACGAGCAGTACTTC.

This clonotype was seen at least ten times. The chain recombines TRBV20-1 with TRBJ2-7; no reliable D call. Germline CDR1 and CDR2: DFQATT and SNEGSKA (reference sequence). Trimming took off 0 bases at V and 6 bases at J, with 12 bases between the two ends. This CDR3 is built from 13 residues. The CDR3 here is CSAREVGQVEQYF. CDR3 DNA sequence: TGCAGTGCTAGAGAGGTTGGGCAGGTCGAGCAGTACTTC.

This clonotype has at least ten counts. The chain joins TRBV6-5 to TRBJ1-6; D gene ambiguous. The CDR3 is made up of 15 amino acids. Trimming shortened V by 7 bases and J by 5 bases, and 15 bases separated the two germline ends. Germline loops: CDR1 MNHEY, CDR2 SVGAGI. The DNA for the CDR3 is TGTGCCAGCACCAACTTACAGAGTAATAATTCACCCCTCCACTTT. This sequence encodes CASTNLQSNNSPLHF.

This clonotype was detected only a few times. The gene calls are TRBV21-1 and TRBJ2-1. TRBV21-1 is a pseudogene locus. The CDR3 covers 14 residues. The CDR3 DNA reads as TGTGCCACCCTTCGCGGGAGCTCCTACAATGAGCAGTTCTTC. Protein: CATLRGSSYNEQFF.

This clonotype occurred many times. The CDR3 sequence is CASNGGGIGELFF. CDR3 DNA: TGTGCCAGCAACGGGGGCGGAATTGGGGAGCTGTTTTTT. The chain joins TRBV12-3 or TRBV12-4 to TRBJ2-2; D tentatively reads TRBD1 or TRBD2 (6 bases each). The germline V and J ends were trimmed by 7 bases and 8 bases, with 14 bases remaining between them. CDR3 size: 13 residues.

V is TRBV5-1 and J is TRBJ2-1; D gene ambiguous. Germline V lookup: CDR1 SGHRS, CDR2 YFSETQ. The CDR3 extends over 15 amino acids. Trimming stripped 1 base from V and 0 bases from J, with 8 bases between. The chain's CDR3 is CASSLMASSYNEQFF. The CDR3 DNA sequence: TGCGCCAGCAGCTTGATGGCAAGCTCCTACAATGAGCAGTTCTTC.

This clonotype was seen ten or more times. The chain employs TRBV6-5 and TRBJ2-3, with 12 bases that match TRBD2. The V gene's germline CDR1 is MNHEY and CDR2 SVGAGI. The V gene end was trimmed by 4 bases and the J gene end by 6 bases; junction bases not matched to a gene: 8. This CDR3 is built from 16 residues. CDR3 in DNA: TGTGCCAGCAGTTCCACAAGACTAGCGGGAGCTGATACGCAGTATTTT. As protein: CASSSTRLAGADTQYF.

This clonotype was found many times. This chain uses TRBV7-8 with TRBJ2-3, with D unclear. The ends were cut back, 1 base at V and 14 bases at J, with 16 bases in the middle. CDR3 length: 13 amino acids. Per germline, CDR1 SGHVS and CDR2 FQNEAQ. The CDR3 here is CASSLGGTKVRYF. CDR3 sequence (DNA): TGTGCCAGCAGCTTAGGGGGAACCAAGGTTAGGTATTTT. The whole variable domain, remainder taken from reference TRBV7-8 and TRBJ2-3, is GAGVSQSPRYKVAKRGQDVALRCDPISGHVSLFWYQQALGQGPEFLTYFQNEAQLDKSGLPSDRFFAERPEGSVSTLKIQRTQQEDSAVYLCASSLGGTKVRYFGPGTRLTVL.

This clonotype was observed at least ten times. This sequence joins TRBV3-1 and TRBJ2-1; TRBD2 matches at 9 bases. This CDR3 has 15 residues. The germline gives CDR1 LGHDT, CDR2 YNNKEL (reference sequence). Unmatched junction bases numbered 3, after V lost 1 base and J lost 5 bases. CDR3 loop: CASSQASGANNEQFF. The CDR3 region has the DNA TGTGCCAGCAGCCAAGCTAGCGGGGCGAACAATGAGCAGTTCTTC.

This clonotype was seen ten or more times. V is TRBV5-5 and J is TRBJ1-2; 8 nucleotides agree with TRBD1. J gave up 2 bases and V 4 bases, and 4 bases lay outside the gene matches. This CDR3 contains 14 residues. CDR1 and CDR2 (germline): SGHKS, YYEKEE (reference sequence). The CDR3 DNA is TGTGCCAGCAGCCCTAGGACAGGGAACTATGGCTACACCTTC. Encoded protein: CASSPRTGNYGYTF.

This clonotype was detected many times. The DNA for the CDR3 is TGCGCCAGCAGCTCTTCGGGACCGCCAGGAGAGCAGTTCTTC. Translation: CASSSSGPPGEQFF. The chain employs TRBV5-1 and TRBJ2-1, with D possibly being TRBD1 or TRBD2 (5 bases each). V was trimmed by 3 bases and J by 10 bases, leaving 17 bases between them. Germline values: CDR1 SGHRS, CDR2 YFSETQ. This CDR3 is 14 amino acids long.

This clonotype was observed at least ten times. The V call is TRBV29-1, the J call TRBJ1-1; perhaps TRBD1 as D (6 bases). Trimming stripped 5 bases from V and 0 bases from J, with 13 bases between. CDR3 size: 14 residues. Germline CDR1 and CDR2: SQVTM and ANQGSEA. CDR3 sequence reads: CSVPGTTLNTEAFF. CDR3 coding DNA: TGCAGCGTTCCCGGGACAACATTGAACACTGAAGCTTTCTTT. The full variable domain, in which reference TRBV29-1 and TRBJ1-1 provide the parts outside the CDR3, is SAVISQKPSRDICQRGTSLTIQCQVDSQVTMMFWYRQQPGQSLTLIATANQGSEATYESGFVIDKFPISRPNLTFSTLTVSNMSPEDSSIYLCSVPGTTLNTEAFFGQGTRLTVV.

This clonotype has a count of ten or more. The CDR3 sequence is CASSLGAPGVGDTQYF. CDR3 coding DNA: TGTGCCAGCAGCTTAGGCGCGCCGGGGGTGGGGGATACGCAGTATTTT. The gene calls are TRBV7-2 and TRBJ2-3; D is possibly TRBD2 (6 bases). Deletions cut 1 base from V and 6 bases from J, with 17 bases between. This CDR3 has 16 residues. CDR1 and CDR2 from the germline V gene are SGHTA and FQGNSA.

This clonotype was recorded at least ten times. This rearrangement joins TRBV7-2 to TRBJ1-6, with D hard to call. The CDR3 runs 15 residues. V was pared by 7 bases and J by 0 bases, with 10 bases between. Germline CDR1 reads SGHTA; CDR2 reads FQGNSA. The CDR3 sequence: CASTLGSSYNSPLHF. The CDR3 nucleotides are TGTGCCAGCACCTTGGGGAGCTCCTATAATTCACCCCTCCACTTT.

This clonotype has ten or more counts. The rearrangement links TRBV4-2 to TRBJ2-5, with 12 nucleotides matching TRBD2. The germline V gene encodes CDR1 LGHNA and CDR2 YNFKEQ. V shed 0 bases, J shed 0 bases, and the junction held 5 bases outside the gene matches. The CDR3 loop spans 18 amino acids. The CDR3 DNA follows: TGTGCCAGCAGCCAAGAGGCGGGGACTAGCGGGTACCAAGAGACCCAGTACTTC. Its translation is CASSQEAGTSGYQETQYF.

Ten or more counts support this clonotype. The gene calls are TRBV12-3 or TRBV12-4 and TRBJ2-1, with 9 bases identical to TRBD1. After removal of 3 bases from V and 6 bases from J, the junction contained 3 bases not matched to a gene. The CDR3 is made up of 14 amino acids. The CDR3: CASSFPDRGNEQFF. For the CDR3, the DNA is TGTGCCAGCAGTTTCCCGGACAGGGGCAATGAGCAGTTCTTC.

A word on this clonotype: Just one base apart from a much larger clone, this may be a read error. The rearrangement links TRBV6-2 or TRBV6-3 to TRBJ2-7; 11 nucleotides line up with TRBD2. Trimming cost V 4 bases and J 9 bases; bases outside gene matches: 8. The germline gives CDR1 MNHEY, CDR2 SVGEGT. The CDR3 sequence is 14 residues long. CDR3 in DNA: TGTGCCAGCAGTTCCCCGACTAGCGGGACTTTGCAGTACTTC. Protein: CASSSPTSGTLQYF.

This clonotype was counted ten times or more. This sequence joins TRBV6-1 and TRBJ1-1; TRBD1 aligns across 7 bases. J gave up 5 bases and V 5 bases, and 8 bases lay outside the gene matches. Germline V CDR1 and CDR2: MNHNS, SASEGT. This CDR3 is built from 14 residues. DNA of the CDR3: TGTGCCAGCAGTCCCCAGGGGGTTAGAACTGAAGCTTTCTTT. As protein: CASSPQGVRTEAFF.

This clonotype was observed at least ten times. The V gene is TRBV20-1, the J gene TRBJ2-7; no clear D gene. CDR1 is DFQATT and CDR2 is SNEGSKA in the germline V gene (reference sequence). The CDR3 extends over 15 amino acids. The V end lost 7 bases, the J end lost 0 bases, and 19 bases lay between the germline ends. CDR3 loop: CSGNRPQEGSYEQYF. In nucleotides, the CDR3 is TGCAGTGGGAATAGGCCCCAGGAAGGCTCCTACGAGCAGTACTTC.

J is TRBJ2-3 and V is TRBV6-6; D possibly uses TRBD1 or TRBD2 (5 bases each). This CDR3 is built from 12 residues. Germline V gene sequence: CDR1 MNHNY, CDR2 SVGAGI (reference sequence). Trimming shortened V by 10 bases and J by 4 bases, and 12 bases separated the two germline ends. CDR3 amino acids: CAIGTGADTQYF. CDR3 DNA sequence: TGTGCCATAGGGACCGGCGCAGATACGCAGTATTTT.

This clonotype came up a few times. The chain is built from TRBV5-1 and TRBJ1-5; D possibly corresponds to TRBD1 (6 bases). CDR3 length: 17 amino acids. Germline loops: CDR1 SGHRS, CDR2 YFSETQ. V was shortened by 7 bases and J by 1 base, with 21 bases between the two germline ends. The CDR3 nucleotides read TGCGCCAGCCTTAGAAAAGGGGGGGCGCGAAGCAATCAGCCCCAGCATTTT. Its protein product is CASLRKGGARSNQPQHF.

This clonotype was seen many times. V is TRBV5-6 and J is TRBJ2-2; D ambiguous. Germline V gene lookup returns CDR1 SGHDT and CDR2 YYEEEE. This CDR3 region has 14 residues. Trimming removed 0 bases at V and 2 bases at J, with 5 bases between. CDR3 nucleotides: TGTGCCAGCAGCTTGGGGCTTAACACCGGGGAGCTGTTTTTT. Amino acid sequence: CASSLGLNTGELFF. The full variable domain, completed using reference TRBV5-6 and TRBJ2-2, is DAGVTQSPTHLIKTRGQQVTLRCSPKSGHDTVSWYQQALGQGPQFIFQYYEEEERQRGNFPDRFSGHQFPNYSSELNVNALLLGDSALYLCASSLGLNTGELFFGEGSRLTVL.

The chain's CDR3 is CASSPLTSGSTHTQYF. DNA for the CDR3: TGTGCCAGCAGCCCTCTAACTAGCGGGAGTACACATACGCAGTATTTT. The chain joins TRBV5-6 to TRBJ2-3; 11 nucleotides match TRBD2. CDR1 and CDR2 from the germline V gene are SGHDT and YYEEEE. The ends lost 4 bases at V and 7 bases at J; junction bases unmatched: 11. The CDR3 loop spans 16 amino acids.

This clonotype was seen at least ten times. The V and J genes are TRBV6-6 and TRBJ2-2, with D possibly matching TRBD1 (5 bases). CDR3 size: 13 residues. Per germline, CDR1 MNHNY and CDR2 SVGAGI (reference sequence). Trimming shortened V by 7 bases and J by 6 bases, and 12 bases separated the two germline ends. CDR3 sequence reads: CASTQPGSGELFF. In DNA form, the CDR3 reads TGTGCCAGCACCCAACCAGGGTCCGGGGAGCTGTTTTTT.

The V and J genes are TRBV20-1 and TRBJ2-7, with 11 bases identical to TRBD1. V dropped 5 bases and J dropped 9; count of bases not matched to a gene: 12. The CDR3 runs 14 residues. Per the germline V gene, CDR1 is DFQATT and CDR2 is SNEGSKA (reference sequence). The CDR3 nucleotides are TGCAGTGCTGGGACAGGACAGGGGGCTGACGCGCAGTACTTC. It is translated as CSAGTGQGADAQYF.

In its sample, this clonotype was seen many times. This chain joins TRBV11-2 and TRBJ1-1; no firm D call. V dropped 5 bases and J dropped 0 bases, with 10 bases sitting between them. Per germline, CDR1 SGHAT and CDR2 FQNNGV. This CDR3 is built from 14 residues. This CDR3 reads CASSLRTVNTEAFF. As DNA, the CDR3 is TGTGCCAGCAGCCTTAGGACCGTGAACACTGAAGCTTTCTTT.

This clonotype was detected ten times or more. J is TRBJ2-7 and V is TRBV5-5; D could derive from TRBD1 or TRBD2 (5 bases each). CDR1 is SGHKS and CDR2 is YYEKEE in the germline V gene (reference sequence). V lost 2 bases and J lost 7, with 13 bases in between. The CDR3 covers 13 residues. The CDR3 DNA reads TGTGCCAGCAGCTTCACGGGGCAGCATGAGCAGTACTTC. Protein product: CASSFTGQHEQYF. Variable domain in full (rest from reference TRBV5-5 and TRBJ2-7): DAGVTQSPTHLIKTRGQQVTLRCSPISGHKSVSWYQQVLGQGPQFIFQYYEKEERGRGNFPDRFSARQFPNYSSELNVNALLLGDSALYLCASSFTGQHEQYFGPGTRLTVT.

This clonotype was seen ten or more times. This rearrangement joins TRBV24-1 to TRBJ2-1; D is unresolved. Germline V lookup: CDR1 KGHDR, CDR2 SFDVKD. V was shortened by 1 base and J by 9 bases, with 9 bases between the two germline ends. This CDR3 spans 13 amino acids. The CDR3, as DNA: TGTGCCACCAGTGATTTTGCTGCTGCTGAGCAGTTCTTC. It is translated as CATSDFAAAEQFF.

This clonotype was picked up many times. The chain links TRBV20-1 to TRBJ2-1; D gene unclear. The CDR3 runs to 13 residues. Deletions cut 2 bases from V and 4 bases from J, with 9 bases between. Germline V CDR1 and CDR2: DFQATT, SNEGSKA (reference sequence). DNA for the CDR3: TGCAGTGCTAGATCCTACTCTTACAATGAGCAGTTCTTC. It specifies CSARSYSYNEQFF.

At least ten counts were recorded for this clonotype. The chain is built from TRBV5-6 and TRBJ2-1; 9 bases map to TRBD2. The CDR3 is 16 residues long. Per germline, CDR1 SGHDT and CDR2 YYEEEE. V gave up 4 bases and J gave up 6 bases; unmatched junction bases: 11. The CDR3 protein is CASSRAPGLAGNEQFF. The CDR3 DNA follows: TGTGCCAGCAGCCGAGCCCCGGGACTAGCTGGCAATGAGCAGTTCTTC.